Listed below are T cell receptor beta chains from one sample, sequenced in a study of technical replicates of blood from a handful of donors. Profiling relied on immunoSEQ multiplex PCR, and the TCRdb table lists in-frame clones only, not all of them. Of about 97,000 clones in the sample, about 95% were seen once. Material: T cells isolated from PBMCs. These receptors originate from a human donor in good health. Both conserved end residues are part of each CDR3. The D gene is left open where the match is weak. Expanded clones are given a class, and other clones once, few, many or no size at all.

d_gene,len,j_gene,v_gene,abundance,CDR3aa,CDR3nt
TRBD2,14,TRBJ2-1,TRBV7-2,.,CASSLASGRYEQFF,TGTGCCAGCAGCTTGGCTAGCGGGAGGTATGAGCAGTTCTTC
.,15,TRBJ1-5,TRBV28,.,CASSLDAGSNQPQHF,TGTGCCAGCAGTTTAGATGCGGGCTCCAATCAGCCCCAGCATTTT
.,15,TRBJ1-2,TRBV10-3,.,CAITPRVSASAGYTF,TGTGCCATCACCCCCCGGGTCTCTGCGTCGGCCGGCTACACCTTC
.,12,TRBJ2-2,TRBV28,.,CASSLSFGELFF,TGTGCCAGCAGTTTGTCGTTCGGGGAGCTGTTTTTT
.,16,TRBJ1-2,TRBV4-2,.,CASSQDHQGRGYGYTF,TGTGCCAGCAGCCAAGATCACCAGGGGAGGGGCTATGGCTACACCTTC
.,13,TRBJ1-2,TRBV19,.,CASSIEHIYGYTF,TGTGCCAGTAGTATAGAACATATCTATGGCTACACCTTC
.,14,TRBJ2-7,TRBV13,.,CASSLGSGAYEQYF,TGTGCCAGCAGCTTAGGGTCAGGGGCCTACGAGCAGTACTTC
.,12,TRBJ2-2,TRBV2,.,CATLATTGELFF,TGTGCCACCCTAGCGACCACCGGGGAGCTGTTTTTT
.,11,TRBJ2-4,TRBV7-9,.,CASSLQGSQYF,TGTGCCAGCAGCTTACAGGGTAGTCAGTACTTC
TRBD2,15,TRBJ2-5,TRBV2,.,CASSELAGGGRAQYF,TGTGCCAGCAGTGAACTAGCGGGGGGGGGTCGGGCCCAGTACTTC
.,13,TRBJ2-3,TRBV2,.,CASTGASTDTQYF,TGTGCCAGTACTGGTGCTAGCACAGATACGCAGTATTTT
TRBD1,14,TRBJ1-2,TRBV11-2,.,CASTTRDSTYGYTF,TGTGCCAGCACCACCCGGGACAGCACCTATGGCTACACCTTC
.,14,TRBJ2-7,TRBV5-5,once,CASSARDNPYEQYF,TGTGCCAGCAGCGCCCGGGACAATCCCTACGAGCAGTACTTC
.,18,TRBJ2-1,TRBV7-8,.,CASSLPEGESSSYNEQFF,TGTGCCAGCAGCCTCCCCGAGGGGGAATCTAGCTCCTACAATGAGCAGTTCTTC
.,10,TRBJ2-7,TRBV6-5,.,CASGQVEQYF,TGTGCCAGCGGGCAGGTCGAGCAGTACTTC
.,13,TRBJ2-1,TRBV11-3,.,CASVRESYNEQFF,TGTGCCAGCGTTAGGGAGTCCTACAATGAGCAGTTCTTC
.,15,TRBJ2-3,TRBV6-5,once,CASRALKTSTDTQYF,TGTGCCAGCAGAGCCCTTAAGACTAGCACAGATACGCAGTATTTT
.,13,TRBJ1-1,TRBV2,few,CATIKRGMTEAFF,TGTGCCACCATTAAGAGAGGAATGACTGAAGCTTTCTTT
.,15,TRBJ2-1,TRBV7-8,once,CASSLAGGLMNEQFF,TGTGCCAGCAGCTTAGCGGGAGGCCTTATGAATGAGCAGTTCTTC
.,12,TRBJ1-1,TRBV19,.,CASSRVLTEAFF,TGTGCCAGTTCCAGGGTTCTGACTGAAGCTTTCTTT